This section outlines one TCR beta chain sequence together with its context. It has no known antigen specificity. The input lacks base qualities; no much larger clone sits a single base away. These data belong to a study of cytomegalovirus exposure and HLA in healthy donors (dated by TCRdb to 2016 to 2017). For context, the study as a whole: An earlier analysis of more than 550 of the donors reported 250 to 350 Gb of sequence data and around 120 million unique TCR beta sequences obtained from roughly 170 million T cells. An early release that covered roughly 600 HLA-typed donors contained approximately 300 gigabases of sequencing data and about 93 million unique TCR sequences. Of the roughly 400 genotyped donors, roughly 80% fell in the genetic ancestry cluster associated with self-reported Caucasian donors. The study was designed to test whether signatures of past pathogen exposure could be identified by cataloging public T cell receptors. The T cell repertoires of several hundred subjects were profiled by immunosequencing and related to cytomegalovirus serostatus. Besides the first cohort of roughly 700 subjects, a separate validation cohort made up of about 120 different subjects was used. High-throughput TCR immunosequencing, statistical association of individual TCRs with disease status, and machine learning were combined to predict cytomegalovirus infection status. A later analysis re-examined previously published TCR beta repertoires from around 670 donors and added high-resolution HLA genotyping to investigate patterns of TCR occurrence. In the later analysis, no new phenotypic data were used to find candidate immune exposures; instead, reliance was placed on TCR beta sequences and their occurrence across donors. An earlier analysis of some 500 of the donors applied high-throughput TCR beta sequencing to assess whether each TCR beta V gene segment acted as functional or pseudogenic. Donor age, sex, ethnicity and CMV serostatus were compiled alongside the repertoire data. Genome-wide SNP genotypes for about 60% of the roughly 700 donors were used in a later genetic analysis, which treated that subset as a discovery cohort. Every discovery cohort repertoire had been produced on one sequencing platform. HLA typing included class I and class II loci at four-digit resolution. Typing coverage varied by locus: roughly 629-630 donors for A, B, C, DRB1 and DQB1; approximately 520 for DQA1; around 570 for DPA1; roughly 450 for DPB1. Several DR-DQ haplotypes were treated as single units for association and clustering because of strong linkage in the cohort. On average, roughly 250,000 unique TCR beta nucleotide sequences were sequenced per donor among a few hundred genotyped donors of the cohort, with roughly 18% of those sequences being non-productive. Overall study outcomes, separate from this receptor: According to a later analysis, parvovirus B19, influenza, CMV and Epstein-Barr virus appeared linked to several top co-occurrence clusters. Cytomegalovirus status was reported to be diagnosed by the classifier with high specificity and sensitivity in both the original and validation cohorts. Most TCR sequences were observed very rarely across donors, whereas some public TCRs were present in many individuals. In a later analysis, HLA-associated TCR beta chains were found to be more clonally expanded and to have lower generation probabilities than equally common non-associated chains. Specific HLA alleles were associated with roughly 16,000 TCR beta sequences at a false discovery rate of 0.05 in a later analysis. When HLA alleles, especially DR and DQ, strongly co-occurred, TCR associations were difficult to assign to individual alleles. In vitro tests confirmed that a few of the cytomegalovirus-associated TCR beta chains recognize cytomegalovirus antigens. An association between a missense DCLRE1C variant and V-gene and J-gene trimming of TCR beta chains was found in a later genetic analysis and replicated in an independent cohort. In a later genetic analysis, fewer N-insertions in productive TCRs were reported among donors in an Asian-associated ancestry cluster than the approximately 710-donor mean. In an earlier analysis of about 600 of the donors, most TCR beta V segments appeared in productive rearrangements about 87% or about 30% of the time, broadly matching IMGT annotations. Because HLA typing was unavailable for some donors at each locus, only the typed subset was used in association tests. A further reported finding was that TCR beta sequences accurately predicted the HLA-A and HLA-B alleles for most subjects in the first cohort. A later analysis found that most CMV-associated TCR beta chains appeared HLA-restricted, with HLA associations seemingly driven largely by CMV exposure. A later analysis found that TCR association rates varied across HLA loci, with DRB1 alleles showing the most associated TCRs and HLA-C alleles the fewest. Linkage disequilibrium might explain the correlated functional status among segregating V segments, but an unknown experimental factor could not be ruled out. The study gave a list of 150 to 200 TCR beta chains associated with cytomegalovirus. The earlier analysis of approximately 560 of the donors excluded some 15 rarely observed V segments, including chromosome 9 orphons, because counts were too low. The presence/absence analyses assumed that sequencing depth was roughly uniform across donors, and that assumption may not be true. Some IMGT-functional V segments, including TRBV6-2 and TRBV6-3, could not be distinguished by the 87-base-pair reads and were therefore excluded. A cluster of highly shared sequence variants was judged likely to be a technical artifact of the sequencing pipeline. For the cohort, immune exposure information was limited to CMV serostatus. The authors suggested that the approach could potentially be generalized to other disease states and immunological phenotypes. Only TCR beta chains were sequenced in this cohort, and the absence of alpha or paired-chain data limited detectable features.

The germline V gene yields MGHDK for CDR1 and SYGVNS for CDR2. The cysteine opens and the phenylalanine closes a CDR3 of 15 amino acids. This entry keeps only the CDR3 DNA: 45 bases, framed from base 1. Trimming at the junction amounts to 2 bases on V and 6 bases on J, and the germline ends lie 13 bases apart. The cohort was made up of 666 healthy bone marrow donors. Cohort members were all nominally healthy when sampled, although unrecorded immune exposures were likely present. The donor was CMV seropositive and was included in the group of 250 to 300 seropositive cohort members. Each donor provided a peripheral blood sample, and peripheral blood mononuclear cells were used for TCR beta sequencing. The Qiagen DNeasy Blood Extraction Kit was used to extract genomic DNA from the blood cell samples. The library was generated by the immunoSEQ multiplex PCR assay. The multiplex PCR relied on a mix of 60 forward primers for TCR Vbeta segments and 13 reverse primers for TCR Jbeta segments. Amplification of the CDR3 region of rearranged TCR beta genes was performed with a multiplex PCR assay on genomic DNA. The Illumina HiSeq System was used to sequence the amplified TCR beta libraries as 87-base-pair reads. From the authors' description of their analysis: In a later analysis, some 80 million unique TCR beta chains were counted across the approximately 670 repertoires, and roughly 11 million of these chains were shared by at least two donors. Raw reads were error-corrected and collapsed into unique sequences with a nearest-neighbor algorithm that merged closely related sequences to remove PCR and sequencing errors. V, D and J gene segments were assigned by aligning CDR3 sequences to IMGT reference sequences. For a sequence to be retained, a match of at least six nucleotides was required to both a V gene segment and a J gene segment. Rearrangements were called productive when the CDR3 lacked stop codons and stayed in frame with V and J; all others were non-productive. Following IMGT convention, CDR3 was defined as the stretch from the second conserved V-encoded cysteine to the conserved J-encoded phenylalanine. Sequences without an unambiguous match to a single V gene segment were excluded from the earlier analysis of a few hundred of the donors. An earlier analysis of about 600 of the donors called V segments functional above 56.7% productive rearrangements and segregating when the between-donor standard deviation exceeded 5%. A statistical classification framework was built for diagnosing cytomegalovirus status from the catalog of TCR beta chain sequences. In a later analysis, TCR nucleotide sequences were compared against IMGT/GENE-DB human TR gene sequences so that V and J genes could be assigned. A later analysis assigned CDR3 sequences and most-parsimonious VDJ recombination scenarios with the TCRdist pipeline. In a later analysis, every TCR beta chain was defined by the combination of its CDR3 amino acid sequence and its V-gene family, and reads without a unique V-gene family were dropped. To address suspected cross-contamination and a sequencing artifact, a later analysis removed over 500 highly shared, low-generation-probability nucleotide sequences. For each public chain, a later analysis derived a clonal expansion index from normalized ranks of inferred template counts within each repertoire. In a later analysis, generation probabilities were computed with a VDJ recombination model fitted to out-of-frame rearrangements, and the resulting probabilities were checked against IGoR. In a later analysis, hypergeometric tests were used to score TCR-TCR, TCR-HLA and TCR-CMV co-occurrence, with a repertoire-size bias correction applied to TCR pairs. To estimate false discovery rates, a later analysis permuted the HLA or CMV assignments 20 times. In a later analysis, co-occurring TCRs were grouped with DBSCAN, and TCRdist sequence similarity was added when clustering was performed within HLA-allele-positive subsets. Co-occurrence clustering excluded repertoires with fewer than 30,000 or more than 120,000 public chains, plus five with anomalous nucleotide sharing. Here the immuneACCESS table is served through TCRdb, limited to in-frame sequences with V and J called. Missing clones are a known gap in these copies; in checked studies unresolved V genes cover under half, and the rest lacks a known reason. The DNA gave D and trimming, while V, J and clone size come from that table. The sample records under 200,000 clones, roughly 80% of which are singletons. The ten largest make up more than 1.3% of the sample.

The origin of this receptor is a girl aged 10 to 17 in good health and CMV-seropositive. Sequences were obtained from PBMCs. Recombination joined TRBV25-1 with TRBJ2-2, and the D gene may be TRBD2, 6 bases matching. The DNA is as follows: TGTGCCAGCAGTGAAGGGCCCGGGAGTTCCGGGGAGCTGTTTTTT. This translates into CASSEGPGSSGELFF.